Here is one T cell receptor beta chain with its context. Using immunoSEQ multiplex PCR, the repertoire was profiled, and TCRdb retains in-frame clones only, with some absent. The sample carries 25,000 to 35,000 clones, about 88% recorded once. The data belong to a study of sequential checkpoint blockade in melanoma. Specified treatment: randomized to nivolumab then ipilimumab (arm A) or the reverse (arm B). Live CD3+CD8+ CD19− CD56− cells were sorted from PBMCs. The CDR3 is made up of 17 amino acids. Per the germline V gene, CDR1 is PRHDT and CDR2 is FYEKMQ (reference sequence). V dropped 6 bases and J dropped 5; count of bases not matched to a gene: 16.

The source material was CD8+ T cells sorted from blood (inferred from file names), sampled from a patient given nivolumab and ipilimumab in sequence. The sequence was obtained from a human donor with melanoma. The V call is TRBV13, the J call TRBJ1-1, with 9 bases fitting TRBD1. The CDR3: CASRSNDRGFGSTEAFF. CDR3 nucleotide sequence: TGTGCCAGCAGGTCAAACGACAGGGGGTTTGGATCGACTGAAGCTTTCTTT.